The clone carrying this T cell receptor beta chain occurred a few times. Its antigen is not known. The data originate from a study of identical twins. In TCRdb, the 5' RACE reads were re-called with MiXCR into one record per CDR3 protein. The table has some 710,000 distinct CDR3 sequences, around 6% seen once. Germline CDR1 is LNHDA and CDR2 is SQIVND (reference sequence). V gave up 3 bases and J gave up 6 bases, with 18 bases separating them. This CDR3 region has 16 residues. General study findings and limits: Modelling underestimated the level of out-of-frame TCR alpha sharing observed in monozygotic twins.

J is TRBJ2-1 and V is TRBV19; a weak D match, TRBD2 (5 bases). Source material: naive T cells sorted from blood. This receptor was obtained from a man younger than 30 in good health. The CDR3 DNA reads TGTGCCAGTAGTATGGTTTTTGCCTTTGAGGGCAATGAGCAGTTCTTC. The encoded protein is CASSMVFAFEGNEQFF.